These T cell receptor beta chains were read from a single sample in a study of blood T cell repertoires in COVID-19. The table came from immunoSEQ multiplex PCR; TCRdb's copy has only in-frame clones and leaves some out. The table lists about 250,000 clones, more than 85% of them singletons. The sample consisted of PBMCs or T cells enriched from blood (not recorded which). These receptors were obtained from a woman between 45 and 60 years old who had recovered from COVID-19. The CDR3 runs from the conserved cysteine through the conserved F or W. The order of the fields is J gene, V gene, CDR3 protein.

j_call: TRBJ2-1
v_call: TRBV6-5
cdr3_aa: CASTVGGGNIDEQFF

j_call: TRBJ2-7
v_call: TRBV7-6
cdr3_aa: CASSSRTGEDEQYF

j_call: TRBJ2-2
v_call: TRBV7-9
cdr3_aa: CASSPGQASGRELFF

j_call: TRBJ2-1
v_call: TRBV2
cdr3_aa: CASSVMGQRGNEQFF

j_call: TRBJ2-3
v_call: TRBV12-5
cdr3_aa: CASGLVLAGGRHTQYF

j_call: TRBJ2-1
v_call: TRBV5-4
cdr3_aa: CASSSAGGLSKEQFF

j_call: TRBJ2-4
v_call: TRBV19
cdr3_aa: CASSIRTSGSGNIQYF

j_call: TRBJ2-7
v_call: TRBV3-1/TRBV3-2
cdr3_aa: CASSQGLAGPYEQYF

j_call: TRBJ1-1
v_call: TRBV28
cdr3_aa: CASNDILNTEAFF

j_call: TRBJ2-1
v_call: TRBV4-1
cdr3_aa: CASSQDGFGTGTYNEQFF

j_call: TRBJ1-4
v_call: TRBV7-9
cdr3_aa: CASSPGDSPNEKLFF

j_call: TRBJ2-7
v_call: TRBV5-1
cdr3_aa: CASRTGGFYEQYF

j_call: TRBJ2-3
v_call: TRBV5-6
cdr3_aa: CASSPRLAFSTDTQYF

j_call: TRBJ2-7
v_call: TRBV10-3
cdr3_aa: CAISERGQGSREQYF

j_call: TRBJ2-1
v_call: TRBV9
cdr3_aa: CASRATGTREAQQFF